The present entry profiles one TCR beta chain with its context. Its cognate antigen is unknown. This sample was taken from a study of post-analysis software for immune sequencing data. General study findings and limits: The study found TRBV5-6, TRBV5-1 and TRBV20-1 among five or six TRBV segments more frequent in patients than controls.

This CDR3 region has 15 residues. Germline trimming cut 1 base from V and 1 base from J; bases unmatched to any gene: 1. Germline CDR1 reads SEHNR; CDR2 reads FQNEAQ (reference sequence). The TCR beta cDNA libraries carried unique molecular identifiers. Using its own MiXCR run on the PCR reads, TCRdb lists one record per CDR3 protein. The top ten hold roughly 5.2% of the sample, which has 650,000 to 850,000 distinct CDR3 sequences, about 45% seen once. The chain employs TRBV7-9 and TRBJ2-7, with TRBD1 matching over 10 bases. This TCR came from a girl under 18 with multiple sclerosis. Sequencing was carried out using blood. The CDR3 reads CASSLGDRGSYEQYF. CDR3 coding DNA: TGTGCCAGCAGCTTAGGGGACAGGGGTTCCTACGAGCAGTACTTC.